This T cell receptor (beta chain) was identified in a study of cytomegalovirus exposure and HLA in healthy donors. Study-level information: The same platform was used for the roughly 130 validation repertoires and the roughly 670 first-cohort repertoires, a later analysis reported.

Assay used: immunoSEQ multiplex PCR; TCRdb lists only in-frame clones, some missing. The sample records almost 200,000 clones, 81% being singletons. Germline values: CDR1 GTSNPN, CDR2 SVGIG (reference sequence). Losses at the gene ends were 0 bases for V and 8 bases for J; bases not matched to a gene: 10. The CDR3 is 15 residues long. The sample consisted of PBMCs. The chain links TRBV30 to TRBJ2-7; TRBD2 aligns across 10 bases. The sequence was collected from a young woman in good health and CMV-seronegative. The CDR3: CAWSVGASGRKKQYF. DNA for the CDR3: TGTGCCTGGAGTGTTGGTGCTAGCGGGAGAAAGAAGCAGTACTTC.